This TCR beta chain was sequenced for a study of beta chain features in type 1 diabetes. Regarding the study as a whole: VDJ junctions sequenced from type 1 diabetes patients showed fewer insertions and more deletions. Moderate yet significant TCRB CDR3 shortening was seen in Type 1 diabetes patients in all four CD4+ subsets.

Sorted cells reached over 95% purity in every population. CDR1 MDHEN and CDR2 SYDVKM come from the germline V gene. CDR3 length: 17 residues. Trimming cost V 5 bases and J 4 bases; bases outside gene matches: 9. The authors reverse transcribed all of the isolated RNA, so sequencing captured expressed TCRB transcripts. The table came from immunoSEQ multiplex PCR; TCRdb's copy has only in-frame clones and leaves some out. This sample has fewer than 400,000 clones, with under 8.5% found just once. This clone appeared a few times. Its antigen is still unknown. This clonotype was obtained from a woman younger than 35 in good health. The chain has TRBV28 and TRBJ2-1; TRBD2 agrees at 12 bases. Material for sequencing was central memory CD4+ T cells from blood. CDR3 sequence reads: CASSLTSGSNLYNEQFF. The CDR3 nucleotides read TGTGCCAGCAGTCTGACTAGCGGGAGCAATCTTTACAATGAGCAGTTCTTC.